The T cell receptor (beta chain) under discussion was sequenced for a study of T cells in Graves' hyperthyroidism and ophthalmopathy. From germline, CDR1 is SNHLY and CDR2 FYNNEI. V lost 3 bases, J lost 2 bases, and 15 bases lay in between. This CDR3 spans 16 amino acids. TCR beta CDR3 region amplification was performed from RNA transcripts. Researchers ran a first-round RT-PCR on the TCR CDR3 using the HTBI primer set. TCRdb passed the multiplex PCR reads through MiXCR, listing each CDR3 protein once. The repertoire includes roughly 400,000 distinct CDR3 sequences, about 25% of them detected once, and around four fifths sits in the top ten. This clonotype was observed many times.

Sequenced: blood. The TCR sequence derives from a man in his forties or fifties with Graves' hyperthyroidism. The V gene is TRBV2, the J gene TRBJ2-3, with D perhaps TRBD1 (5 bases). DNA for the CDR3: TGTGCCAGCAGTGATCACGACTGGGGCAACACAGATACGCAGTATTTT. Residues: CASSDHDWGNTDTQYF. Based on the CDR3 plus reference TRBV2 and TRBJ2-3, the full variable domain is EPEVTQTPSHQVTQMGQEVILRCVPISNHLYFYWYRQILGQKVEFLVSFYNNEISEKSEIFDDQFSVERPDGSNFTLKIRSTKLEDSAMYFCASSDHDWGNTDTQYFGPGTRLTVL.